These 23 T cell receptor beta chains were sequenced from one sample in a study of blood T cell repertoires in COVID-19. The data were produced by immunoSEQ multiplex PCR, yet TCRdb's version contains in-frame clones alone and is incomplete. This table holds 140,000 to 150,000 clones, 84% found once. Sequencing used peripheral blood. These TCRs come from a human donor in a cohort sampled during active COVID-19.

The count of this clone is one. This may come from a read error, since a much larger clone is one base off. This chain links TRBV11-2 with TRBJ2-7, with unresolved D. Germline lookup yields CDR1 SGHAT and CDR2 FQNNGV. V was clipped by 5 bases and J by 0 bases, with 5 bases between them. CDR3 size: 12 residues. CDR3 in DNA: TGTGCCAGCAGCCGCAGCTCCTACGAGCAGTACTTC. Protein: CASSRSSYEQYF.

Ten or more counts support this clone. The chain employs TRBV4-3 and TRBJ2-2, with D tentatively TRBD1 (8 bases). The V and J ends lost 0 bases and 6 bases respectively, with 17 bases between them. The CDR3 extends over 17 amino acids. CDR1 is LGHNA, CDR2 YSLEER, per germline. CDR3 protein: CASSQDPQQGGAGELFF. The CDR3 coding sequence is TGCGCCAGCAGCCAAGATCCTCAACAGGGGGGGGCCGGGGAGCTGTTTTTT.

This rearrangement joins TRBV6-5 to TRBJ1-1, with D possibly being TRBD1 (6 bases). The germline V and J ends were trimmed by 11 bases and 0 bases, with 16 bases remaining between them. CDR1 and CDR2 from the germline V gene are MNHEY and SVGAGI. The CDR3 totals 14 residues. CDR3 loop: CASKRGILNTEAFF. Here the CDR3 DNA reads TGTGCCTCGAAAAGGGGGATTCTGAACACTGAAGCTTTCTTT.

The CDR3 coding sequence is TGTGCCAGCAGCTTAGGACGGGTCTCAAACTATGGCTACACCTTC. It codes for CASSLGRVSNYGYTF. This chain links TRBV7-8 with TRBJ1-2; no definite D call. The CDR3 runs 15 residues. Germline V gene data show CDR1 as SGHVS and CDR2 as FQNEAQ. The germline V and J ends were trimmed by 1 base and 2 bases, with 11 bases remaining between them.

The chain recombines TRBV18 with TRBJ2-5; 7 bases agree with TRBD1. Looked up from germline, CDR1 is KGHSH and CDR2 is LQKENI. V shed 5 bases, J shed 1 base, and the junction held 4 bases outside the gene matches. This CDR3 has 14 amino acids. This CDR3 is CASSSRDSQETQYF. The CDR3 DNA is TGTGCCAGCTCATCAAGGGACAGCCAAGAGACCCAGTACTTC.

The table lists this clone with a count of one. The rearrangement joins TRBV24-1 to TRBJ2-7, with TRBD1 matching over 12 bases. Trimming removed 12 bases from V and 6 bases from J; junction bases left unmatched: 8. This CDR3 comprises 13 residues. Per the germline V gene, CDR1 is KGHDR and CDR2 is SFDVKD. In DNA form, the CDR3 reads TGTGCCGTCCGGGGACAGGGGGCCGGCGAGCAGTACTTC. It is translated as CAVRGQGAGEQYF.

The V and J genes are TRBV18 and TRBJ2-5; 8 bases map to TRBD2. Germline V gene sequence: CDR1 KGHSH, CDR2 LQKENI. Losses at the gene ends were 2 bases for V and 5 bases for J; bases not matched to a gene: 4. The CDR3 is 14 amino acids. The CDR3 region has the DNA TGTGCCAGCTCACCAGTAGTAGCGGGGGAGACCCAGTACTTC. This sequence encodes CASSPVVAGETQYF.

CDR3 sequence (DNA): TGTGCCAGCTCAGTGGGACAGGGCGGCTCCTACGAGCAGTACTTC. Translating it yields CASSVGQGGSYEQYF. V and J are TRBV18 and TRBJ2-7, with 9 nucleotides matching TRBD1. CDR3 length: 15 residues. The ends lost 5 bases at V and 0 bases at J; junction bases unmatched: 5. CDR1 is KGHSH and CDR2 is LQKENI in the germline V gene.

The chain links TRBV30 to TRBJ1-1; 9 positions agree with TRBD1. J gave up 2 bases and V 7 bases, and 8 bases lay outside the gene matches. The CDR3 is made up of 14 amino acids. CDR1 and CDR2 (germline): GTSNPN, SVGIG (reference sequence). The CDR3 is CASSRDRANTEAFF. CDR3 bases: TGTGCCTCGTCCCGGGACAGGGCTAACACTGAAGCTTTCTTT.

The chain has TRBV28 and TRBJ1-2, with D unclear. V was cut by 11 bases and J by 4 bases, with 14 bases left in between. Germline V gene lookup returns CDR1 MDHEN and CDR2 SYDVKM. The CDR3 is made up of 12 amino acids. The CDR3 DNA reads as TGTGCCGGTGCGACACCACCCTATGGCTACACCTTC. As protein: CAGATPPYGYTF.

This rearrangement joins TRBV19 to TRBJ1-2; 7 bases map to TRBD1. V was pared by 5 bases and J by 5 bases, with 8 bases of the junction left unmatched. The germline V gene has CDR1 LNHDA and CDR2 SQIVND (reference sequence). The CDR3 is 14 amino acids. CDR3 DNA: TGTGCCAGTAGTCCGGGACAGTCTGCATATGGCTACACCTTC. Its translation is CASSPGQSAYGYTF.

The rearrangement links TRBV4-3 to TRBJ1-2; possibly TRBD1 for D (6 bases). The germline gives CDR1 LGHNA, CDR2 YSLEER. CDR3 length: 17 residues. Trimming removed 1 base at V and 2 bases at J, with 17 bases between. CDR3 nucleotides: TGCGCCAGCAGCCAAGGCGTGGGGGCAGGGGAAAACTATGGCTACACCTTC. It translates to CASSQGVGAGENYGYTF.

The gene calls are TRBV27 and TRBJ1-5; D might be TRBD1 (6 bases). The V and J ends lost 6 bases and 0 bases respectively, with 15 bases between them. Germline V gene lookup returns CDR1 MNHEY and CDR2 SMNVEV (reference sequence). The CDR3 runs 16 residues. This chain's CDR3 is CASRQTGQFSNQPQHF. CDR3 sequence (DNA): TGTGCCAGCAGGCAGACAGGACAGTTTAGCAATCAGCCCCAGCATTTT.

This clone was observed at least ten times. The V call is TRBV7-2, the J call TRBJ1-5; D might be TRBD1 (6 bases). Trimming left V 9 bases short and J 1 base short, with 19 bases between. Germline CDR1 SGHTA, CDR2 FQGNSA. The CDR3 is 16 amino acids. The CDR3 bases are TGTGCCAGAACCCCCGGGGGGCGGGGCAGCAATCAGCCCCAGCATTTT. This codes for CARTPGGRGSNQPQHF.

The chain links TRBV9 to TRBJ2-3; 16 nucleotides align to TRBD2. The CDR3 runs to 17 residues. J gave up 6 bases and V 4 bases, and 8 bases lay outside the gene matches. CDR1 is SGDLS and CDR2 is YYNGEE in the germline V gene. The CDR3 DNA sequence: TGTGCCAGCAGCCCCGGGACTAGCGGGGGGGCAGCGGATACGCAGTATTTT. Translation: CASSPGTSGGAADTQYF. Using reference TRBV9 and TRBJ2-3 for the parts outside the CDR3, the full variable domain is DSGVTQTPKHLITATGQRVTLRCSPRSGDLSVYWYQQSLDQGLQFLIQYYNGEERAKGNILERFSAQQFPDLHSELNLSSLELGDSALYFCASSPGTSGGAADTQYFGPGTRLTVL.

The rearrangement joins TRBV6-6 to TRBJ1-1; possible D gene TRBD1, 6 bases. This CDR3 spans 14 amino acids. Deletions cut 7 bases from V and 5 bases from J, with 17 bases between. The germline CDR1 and CDR2 sequences are MNHNY and SVGAGI (reference sequence). The CDR3 nucleotides are TGTGCCAGCACCCTCGGGGCCAGGGGAACTGAAGCTTTCTTT. Protein product: CASTLGARGTEAFF.

The DNA of the CDR3 is TGTGCCAGCAGCTCAGGGGACGGTCAGCCCCAGCATTTT. This codes for CASSSGDGQPQHF. The chain combines TRBV11-1 with TRBJ1-5; possible D gene TRBD1, 6 bases. The CDR3 has 13 amino acids. Germline CDR1 and CDR2: SGHAT and FQDESV (reference sequence). With 4 bases removed from V and 6 bases from J, the gap between germline ends came to 10 bases.

This CDR3 reads CASSPRSGGAGDEQFF. The CDR3 nucleotides are TGTGCCAGCAGCCCCCGGAGCGGGGGGGCGGGTGATGAGCAGTTCTTC. V is TRBV7-9 and J is TRBJ2-1; TRBD2 agrees at 10 bases. CDR3 size: 16 residues. Trimming removed 5 bases from V and 8 bases from J; junction bases left unmatched: 12. From germline, CDR1 is SEHNR and CDR2 FQNEAQ (reference sequence).

This clone was recorded only once. The chain employs TRBV30 and TRBJ2-3, with TRBD2 matching over 8 bases. J gave up 4 bases and V 3 bases, and 9 bases lay outside the gene matches. Looked up from germline, CDR1 is GTSNPN and CDR2 is SVGIG (reference sequence). The CDR3 length is 15 residues. The CDR3 loop is CAWSRSGMGPDTQYF. CDR3 in DNA: TGTGCCTGGAGCCGTAGCGGGATGGGTCCAGATACGCAGTATTTT.

V is TRBV28 and J is TRBJ1-2, with 7 nucleotides matching TRBD1. The CDR3 sequence is 15 residues long. The junction had 10 bases not matched to a gene; V was cut back by 2 bases and J by 7 bases. CDR1 MDHEN and CDR2 SYDVKM come from the germline V gene. The CDR3 spells CASSLAGQTIGGYTF. The CDR3 DNA reads TGTGCCAGCAGTTTAGCGGGACAGACAATCGGTGGCTACACCTTC.

The rearrangement joins TRBV27 to TRBJ1-5, with TRBD1 identical over 7 bases. V was pared by 5 bases and J by 6 bases, with 7 bases of the junction left unmatched. The CDR3 totals 14 residues. Per germline, CDR1 MNHEY and CDR2 SMNVEV (reference sequence). CDR3 loop: CASSPTGAGQPQHF. CDR3 coding DNA: TGTGCCAGCAGTCCTACAGGGGCGGGTCAGCCCCAGCATTTT.

This clone was observed a single time. This rearrangement joins TRBV18 to TRBJ2-3; 14 bases are shared with TRBD2. The V segment lost 1 base and the J segment 4 bases; nucleotides outside the gene matches: 1. Looked up from germline, CDR1 is KGHSH and CDR2 is LQKENI. The CDR3 sequence is 16 residues long. As DNA, the CDR3 is TGTGCCAGCTCACCACTGACTAGCGGGGGGGCAGATACGCAGTATTTT. This sequence encodes CASSPLTSGGADTQYF.

The chain carries TRBV5-4 and TRBJ1-1; D possibly corresponds to TRBD1 (5 bases). The CDR3 is 15 residues long. The V gene lost 4 bases and the J gene lost 2 bases, with 15 bases spanning the gap. The germline CDR1 and CDR2 sequences are SGHNT and YYREEE (reference sequence). The CDR3 DNA is TGTGCCAGCAGCCCAGACAGAGTCCGTAACACTGAAGCTTTCTTT. This sequence encodes CASSPDRVRNTEAFF.